These T cell receptor beta chains were read from a single sample in a study of cytomegalovirus exposure and HLA in healthy donors. Method: immunoSEQ multiplex PCR; TCRdb's copy keeps in-frame clones and lacks some. Among some 66,000 clones, approximately 80% were seen once, and the ten largest hold roughly 2.9%. The sample taken for sequencing was PBMCs. These receptors were collected from a woman in her 30s in good health and CMV-seronegative. CDR3s include the opening cysteine and the closing phenylalanine or tryptophan. The order of the fields is J gene, V gene, clone size, D gene, CDR3 protein, CDR3 DNA. D genes are given only for firm matches. The size of a clone is reported for some rows only, either as once, few or many, or as a class for expanded clones.

J gene: TRBJ1-1; V gene: TRBV13; clone size: -; D gene: -; CDR3 protein: CASRTPAGDEAFF; CDR3 DNA: TGTGCCAGCAGAACCCCCGCGGGGGATGAAGCTTTCTTT
J gene: TRBJ1-1; V gene: TRBV7-2; clone size: once; D gene: -; CDR3 protein: CASSLEGGITEAFF; CDR3 DNA: TGTGCCAGCAGCTTAGAGGGGGGGATCACTGAAGCTTTCTTT
J gene: TRBJ2-4; V gene: TRBV15; clone size: -; D gene: TRBD2; CDR3 protein: CATSTRGVDQYF; CDR3 DNA: TGTGCCACCAGCACCCGGGGGGTGGATCAGTACTTC
J gene: TRBJ2-5; V gene: TRBV5-4; clone size: -; D gene: TRBD1; CDR3 protein: CASSLGGGAWQETQYF; CDR3 DNA: TGTGCCAGCAGCTTGGGAGGGGGCGCTTGGCAGGAGACCCAGTACTTC
J gene: TRBJ2-7; V gene: TRBV5-1; clone size: few; D gene: TRBD2; CDR3 protein: CASSLPGGGDWHYEQYF; CDR3 DNA: TGCGCCAGCAGCTTGCCGGGTGGGGGGGACTGGCACTACGAGCAGTACTTC
J gene: TRBJ2-6; V gene: TRBV11-2; clone size: -; D gene: -; CDR3 protein: CASSLDRKGDSGANVLTF; CDR3 DNA: TGTGCCAGCAGCTTAGATCGTAAAGGGGACTCTGGGGCCAACGTCCTGACTTTC
J gene: TRBJ1-4; V gene: TRBV7-9; clone size: -; D gene: TRBD1; CDR3 protein: CASSPDRDEKLFF; CDR3 DNA: TGTGCCAGCAGCCCCGACAGGGACGAAAAACTGTTTTTT
J gene: TRBJ2-3; V gene: TRBV6-5; clone size: -; D gene: TRBD1; CDR3 protein: CASNAGTGKKHTQYF; CDR3 DNA: TGTGCCAGCAACGCCGGGACAGGGAAAAAACATACGCAGTATTTT
J gene: TRBJ1-2; V gene: TRBV9; clone size: -; D gene: -; CDR3 protein: CASSVGPGDGYTF; CDR3 DNA: TGTGCCAGCAGCGTAGGTCCCGGAGATGGCTACACCTTC
J gene: TRBJ2-7; V gene: TRBV5-4; clone size: -; D gene: TRBD1; CDR3 protein: CASRPRTGDPLEQYF; CDR3 DNA: TGTGCCAGCAGGCCAAGGACAGGGGACCCCCTCGAGCAGTACTTC
J gene: TRBJ2-2; V gene: TRBV6-4; clone size: few; D gene: -; CDR3 protein: CASSPRPDTGELFF; CDR3 DNA: TGTGCCAGCAGTCCCAGGCCCGACACCGGGGAGCTGTTTTTT
J gene: TRBJ2-7; V gene: TRBV11-2; clone size: -; D gene: TRBD2; CDR3 protein: CASSLGASGGLYEQYF; CDR3 DNA: TGTGCCAGCAGCTTAGGTGCTAGCGGGGGGCTGTACGAGCAGTACTTC
J gene: TRBJ1-2; V gene: TRBV28; clone size: -; D gene: -; CDR3 protein: CASSLVLANYGYTF; CDR3 DNA: TGTGCCAGCAGTTTAGTGCTAGCTAACTATGGCTACACCTTC
J gene: TRBJ1-2; V gene: TRBV15; clone size: -; D gene: -; CDR3 protein: CATSTTNTGFGGYGYTF; CDR3 DNA: TGTGCCACCAGCACTACAAACACAGGGTTCGGAGGCTATGGCTACACCTTC
J gene: TRBJ2-5; V gene: TRBV4-1; clone size: -; D gene: -; CDR3 protein: CASSQAGGGLQETQYF; CDR3 DNA: TGCGCCAGCAGCCAAGCTGGAGGGGGCCTCCAAGAGACCCAGTACTTC
J gene: TRBJ1-2; V gene: TRBV7-9; clone size: -; D gene: TRBD1; CDR3 protein: CASSPRDRLFLYGYTF; CDR3 DNA: TGTGCCAGCAGCCCCCGGGACAGGCTTTTCCTCTATGGCTACACCTTC